This TCR beta chain was profiled in a study of Graves' ophthalmopathy and Graves' hyperthyroidism. This clonotype was observed at least ten times. Unmatched junction bases numbered 9, after V lost 6 bases and J lost 6 bases. The length of the CDR3 is 14 residues. Out of around 9.7 ml of fresh peripheral blood, PBMCs were obtained. The authors amplified TCR beta CDR3 regions, and they did so from RNA transcripts for repertoire sequencing. HTBI primers were used in a first-round RT-PCR, which preceded a second-round multiplex PCR. TCRdb used MiXCR to reprocess the multiplex PCR reads, holding one entry per CDR3 protein. Seen here are 200,000 to 250,000 distinct CDR3 sequences, roughly 21% observed once, and the top ten hold around 45%.

The specimen sequenced was peripheral blood. J is TRBJ1-1 and V is TRBV12-3 or TRBV12-4; 8 nucleotides align to TRBD1. The origin of this receptor is a woman aged 45-65 years with Graves' ophthalmopathy. The CDR3 nucleotides are TGTGCCAGCAGCTTGGGACAGGCACGCGCTGAAGCTTTCTTT. Protein product: CASSLGQARAEAFF.